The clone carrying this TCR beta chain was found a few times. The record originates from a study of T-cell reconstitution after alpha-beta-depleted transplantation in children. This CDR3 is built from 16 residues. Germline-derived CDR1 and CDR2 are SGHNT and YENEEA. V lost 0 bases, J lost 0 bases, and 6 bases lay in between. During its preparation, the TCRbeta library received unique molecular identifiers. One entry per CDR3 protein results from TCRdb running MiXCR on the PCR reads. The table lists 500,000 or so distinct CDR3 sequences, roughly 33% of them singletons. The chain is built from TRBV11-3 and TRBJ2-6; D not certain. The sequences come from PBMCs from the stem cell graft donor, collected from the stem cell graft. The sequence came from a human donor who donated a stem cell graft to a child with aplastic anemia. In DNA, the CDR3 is TGTGCCAGCAGCTTAGAGCAGTTCTCTGGGGCCAACGTCCTGACTTTC. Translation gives CASSLEQFSGANVLTF. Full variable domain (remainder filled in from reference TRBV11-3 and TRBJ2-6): EAGVVQSPRYKIIEKKQPVAFWCNPISGHNTLYWYLQNLGQGPELLIRYENEEAVDDSQLPKDRFSAERLKGVDSTLKIQPAELGDSAVYLCASSLEQFSGANVLTFGAGSRLTVL.